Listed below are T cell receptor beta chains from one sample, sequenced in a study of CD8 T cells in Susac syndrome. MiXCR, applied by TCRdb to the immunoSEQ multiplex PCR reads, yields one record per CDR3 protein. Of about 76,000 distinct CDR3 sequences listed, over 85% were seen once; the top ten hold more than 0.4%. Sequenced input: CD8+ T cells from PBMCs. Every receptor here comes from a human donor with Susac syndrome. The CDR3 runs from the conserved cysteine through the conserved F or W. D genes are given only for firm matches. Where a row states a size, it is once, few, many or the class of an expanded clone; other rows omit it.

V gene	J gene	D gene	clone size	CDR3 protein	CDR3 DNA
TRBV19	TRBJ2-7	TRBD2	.	CASSGQREGMYEQYF	TGTGCCAGTAGTGGACAGCGGGAGGGCATGTACGAGCAGTACTTC
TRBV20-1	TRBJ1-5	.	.	CSARVEGDQPQHF	TGCAGTGCTAGAGTAGAGGGGGATCAGCCCCAGCATTTT
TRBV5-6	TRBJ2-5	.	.	CASSLYETQYF	TGTGCCAGCAGCTTGTATGAGACCCAGTACTTC
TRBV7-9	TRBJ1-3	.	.	CASSSLGPRIGIYF	TGTGCCAGCAGCTCCCTCGGCCCAAGGATCGGGATATATTTT
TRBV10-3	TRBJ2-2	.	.	CAISESLSGELFF	TGTGCCATCAGTGAGTCGTTGTCCGGGGAGCTGTTTTTT
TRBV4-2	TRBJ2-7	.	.	CASSRLGEQYF	TGTGCCAGCAGCCGGTTAGGGGAGCAGTACTTC
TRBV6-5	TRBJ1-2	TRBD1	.	CASGGGFTSFRGYTF	TGTGCCAGCGGAGGGGGCTTCACCTCCTTTAGGGGCTACACCTTC
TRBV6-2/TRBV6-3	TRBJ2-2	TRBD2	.	CASSFTRGGINFLTGELFF	TGTGCCAGCAGTTTTACCCGGGGAGGGATAAACTTCTTAACCGGGGAGCTGTTTTTT
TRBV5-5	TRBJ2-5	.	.	CASSLDQGRTRIETQYF	TGTGCCAGCAGCTTGGATCAAGGGAGGACAAGGATAGAGACCCAGTACTTC
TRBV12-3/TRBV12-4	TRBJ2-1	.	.	CASSFYYNEQFF	TGTGCCAGCAGTTTTTACTACAATGAGCAGTTCTTC
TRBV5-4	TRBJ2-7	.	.	CASSFDTLAVEQYF	TGTGCCAGCAGCTTTGACACGTTAGCGGTCGAGCAGTACTTC
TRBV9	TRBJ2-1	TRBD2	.	CASSTRTSGSNNEQFF	TGTGCCAGCAGCACCCGGACTAGCGGGTCTAACAATGAGCAGTTCTTC
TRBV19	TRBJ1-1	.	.	CASSIVENTEAFF	TGTGCCAGTAGTATAGTGGAGAACACTGAAGCTTTCTTT
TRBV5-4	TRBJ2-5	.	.	CAFSRGGTQETQYF	TGTGCTTTCTCCAGGGGGGGGACCCAAGAGACCCAGTACTTC
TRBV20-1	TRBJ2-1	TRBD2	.	CSARAPNLKAGDVRDEQFF	TGCAGTGCTAGAGCCCCGAACCTAAAAGCGGGAGATGTACGTGATGAGCAGTTCTTC
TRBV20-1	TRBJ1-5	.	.	CSAPGRGGSMILLGQPQHF	TGCAGTGCGCCGGGGCGGGGGGGCAGCATGATCCTACTCGGTCAGCCCCAGCATTTT
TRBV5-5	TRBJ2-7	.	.	CASSQGLTYEQYF	TGTGCCAGCAGTCAGGGGTTGACCTACGAGCAGTACTTC
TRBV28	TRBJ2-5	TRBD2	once	CASSLLAGGTQETQYF	TGTGCCAGCAGTTTATTAGCGGGAGGGACCCAAGAGACCCAGTACTTC
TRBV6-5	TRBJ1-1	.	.	CASSRPQGVNTEAFF	TGTGCCAGCAGTCGCCCCCAGGGAGTGAACACTGAAGCTTTCTTT
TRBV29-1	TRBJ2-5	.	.	CSVEGRRNEETQYF	TGCAGCGTTGAAGGGAGAAGGAACGAAGAGACCCAGTACTTC
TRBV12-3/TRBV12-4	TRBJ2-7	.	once	CASSLGFNEQYF	TGTGCCAGCAGTTTAGGGTTCAACGAGCAGTACTTC
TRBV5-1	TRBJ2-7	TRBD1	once	CASRHGTGSYEQYF	TGCGCCAGCAGACACGGGACAGGGTCCTACGAGCAGTACTTC
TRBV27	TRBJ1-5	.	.	CASSLTPSNQPQHF	TGTGCCAGCAGTTTGACACCGAGCAATCAGCCCCAGCATTTT
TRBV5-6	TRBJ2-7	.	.	CASSLGPDMGPYEQYF	TGTGCCAGCAGCTTGGGGCCCGACATGGGTCCCTACGAGCAGTACTTC
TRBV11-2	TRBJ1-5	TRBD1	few	CASSLGQGLQPQHF	TGTGCCAGCAGCTTAGGACAGGGTCTTCAGCCCCAGCATTTT
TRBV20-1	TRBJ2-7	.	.	CSAGPRDRHYEQYF	TGCAGTGCTGGGCCCCGGGACCGTCACTACGAGCAGTACTTC
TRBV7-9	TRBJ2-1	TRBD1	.	CASSARRDSSYNEQFF	TGTGCCAGCAGCGCCCGACGGGACAGCTCCTACAATGAGCAGTTCTTC
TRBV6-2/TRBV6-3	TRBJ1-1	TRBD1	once	CASYRQGVSDTEAFF	TGTGCCAGTTATCGACAGGGGGTATCAGACACTGAAGCTTTCTTT
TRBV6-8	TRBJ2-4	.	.	CASSPRAIKNIQYF	TGTGCCAGCAGTCCGCGGGCTATCAAAAACATTCAGTACTTC
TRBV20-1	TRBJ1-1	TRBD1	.	CSARTGYWVEKNTEAFF	TGCAGTGCCCGGACAGGGTATTGGGTGGAGAAAAACACTGAAGCTTTCTTT
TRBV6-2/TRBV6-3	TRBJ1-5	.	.	CASSYPGRGQPQHF	TGTGCCAGCAGTTACCCAGGGAGGGGGCAGCCCCAGCATTTT
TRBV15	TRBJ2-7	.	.	CATSSHKGLSSYEQYF	TGTGCCACCAGCAGTCATAAAGGTCTTAGCTCCTACGAGCAGTACTTC
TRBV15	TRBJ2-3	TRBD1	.	CATSRRQGRTDTQYF	TGTGCCACCAGCAGACGACAGGGCCGCACAGATACGCAGTATTTT